This T cell receptor (beta chain) was obtained from a study of circulating and synovial CD4+ cells in juvenile arthritis. Sequenced samples came from active juvenile idiopathic arthritis patients. CDR1 is LNHNV, CDR2 YYDKDF, per germline (reference sequence). Trimming removed 6 bases from V and 5 bases from J, with 17 bases in between. CDR3 length: 14 residues. TCRdb's table, derived via immunoSEQ multiplex PCR, lists solely in-frame clones and lacks some. This table has around 30,000 clones, more than 90% appearing once. Sequences were obtained from CD4+ T cells from blood. The TCR originated in a human donor with juvenile idiopathic arthritis. The V and J genes are TRBV15 and TRBJ2-7; D is possibly TRBD2 (5 bases). In nucleotides, the CDR3 is TGTGCCACCAGACGACCGGGGAAAGGCCACGAGCAGTACTTC. It encodes CATRRPGKGHEQYF.